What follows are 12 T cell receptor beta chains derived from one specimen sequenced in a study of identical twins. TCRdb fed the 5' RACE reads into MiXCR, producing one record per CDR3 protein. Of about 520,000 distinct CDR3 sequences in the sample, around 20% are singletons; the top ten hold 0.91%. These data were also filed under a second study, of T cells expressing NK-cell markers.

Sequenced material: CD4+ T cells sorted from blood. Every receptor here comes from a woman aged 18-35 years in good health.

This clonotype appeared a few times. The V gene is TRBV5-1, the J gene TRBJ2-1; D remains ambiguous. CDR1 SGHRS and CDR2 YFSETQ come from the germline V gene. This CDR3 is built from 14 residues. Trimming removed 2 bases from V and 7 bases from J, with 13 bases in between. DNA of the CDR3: TGCGCCAGCAGCTTCCTCCTAGAAACGAATGAGCAGTTCTTC. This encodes CASSFLLETNEQFF.

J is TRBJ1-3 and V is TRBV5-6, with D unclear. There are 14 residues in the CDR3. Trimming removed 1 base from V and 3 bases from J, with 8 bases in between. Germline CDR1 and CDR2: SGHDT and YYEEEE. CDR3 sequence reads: CASSLLGVGNTIYF. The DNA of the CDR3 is TGTGCCAGCAGCTTGTTGGGAGTTGGAAACACCATATATTTT.

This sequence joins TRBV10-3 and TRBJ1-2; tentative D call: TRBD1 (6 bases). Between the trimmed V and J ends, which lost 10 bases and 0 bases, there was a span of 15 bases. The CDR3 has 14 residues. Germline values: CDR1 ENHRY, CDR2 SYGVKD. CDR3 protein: CATSRDISNYGYTF. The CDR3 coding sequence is TGTGCCACCTCACGGGACATATCTAACTATGGCTACACCTTC.

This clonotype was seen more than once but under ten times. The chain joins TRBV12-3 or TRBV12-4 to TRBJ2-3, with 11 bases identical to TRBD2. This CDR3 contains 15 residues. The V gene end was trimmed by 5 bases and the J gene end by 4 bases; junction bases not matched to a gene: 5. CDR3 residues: CASSQTSGNSDTQYF. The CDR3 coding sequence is TGTGCCAGCAGTCAGACTAGCGGGAACTCAGATACGCAGTATTTT.

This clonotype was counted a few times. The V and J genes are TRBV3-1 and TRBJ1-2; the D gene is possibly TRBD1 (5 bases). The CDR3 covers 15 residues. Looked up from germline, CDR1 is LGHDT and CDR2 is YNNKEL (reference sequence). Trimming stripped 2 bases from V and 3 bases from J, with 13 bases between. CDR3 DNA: TGTGCCAGCAGCCAAATTGCCGGGGGGGACTATGGCTACACCTTC. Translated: CASSQIAGGDYGYTF.

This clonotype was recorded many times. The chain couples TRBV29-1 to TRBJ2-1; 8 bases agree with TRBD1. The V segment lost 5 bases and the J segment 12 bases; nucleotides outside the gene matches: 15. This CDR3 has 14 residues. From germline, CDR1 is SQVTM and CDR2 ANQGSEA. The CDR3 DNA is TGCAGCGTTAGTGACAGGGGCCGAGATTCATGGCAGTTCTTC. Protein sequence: CSVSDRGRDSWQFF.

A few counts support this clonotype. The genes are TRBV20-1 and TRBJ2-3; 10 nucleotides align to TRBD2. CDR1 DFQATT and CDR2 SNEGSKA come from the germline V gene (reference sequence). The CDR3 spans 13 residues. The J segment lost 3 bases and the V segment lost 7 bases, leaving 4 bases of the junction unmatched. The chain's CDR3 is CSGETSGTDTQYF. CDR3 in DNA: TGCAGTGGAGAGACTAGCGGGACAGATACGCAGTATTTT.

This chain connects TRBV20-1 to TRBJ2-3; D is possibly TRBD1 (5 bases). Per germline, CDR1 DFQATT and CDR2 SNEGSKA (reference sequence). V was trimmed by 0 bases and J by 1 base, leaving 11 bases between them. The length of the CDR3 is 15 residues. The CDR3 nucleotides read TGCAGTGCTAGAGATGAGGAAGGGGGCACAGATACGCAGTATTTT. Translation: CSARDEEGGTDTQYF.

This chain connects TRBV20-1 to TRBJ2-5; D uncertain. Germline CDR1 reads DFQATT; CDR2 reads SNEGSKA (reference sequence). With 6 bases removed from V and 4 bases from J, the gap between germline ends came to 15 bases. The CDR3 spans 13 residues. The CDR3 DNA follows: TGCAGTGCCCACTTTGGGTTGACAGAGACCCAGTACTTC. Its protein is CSAHFGLTETQYF.

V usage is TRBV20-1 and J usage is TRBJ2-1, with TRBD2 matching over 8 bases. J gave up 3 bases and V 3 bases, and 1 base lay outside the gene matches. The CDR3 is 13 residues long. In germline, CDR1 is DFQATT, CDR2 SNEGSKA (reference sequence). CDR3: CSASGGGYNEQFF. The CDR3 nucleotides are TGCAGTGCTAGCGGGGGGGGCTACAATGAGCAGTTCTTC.

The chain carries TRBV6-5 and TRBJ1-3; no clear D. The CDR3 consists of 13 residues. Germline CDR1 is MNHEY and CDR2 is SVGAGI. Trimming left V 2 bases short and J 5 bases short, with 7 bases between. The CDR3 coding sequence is TGTGCCAGCAGTTACACGGATAGAAACACCATATATTTT. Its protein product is CASSYTDRNTIYF.

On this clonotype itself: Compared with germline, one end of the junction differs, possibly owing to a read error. The CDR3 DNA sequence: TGTGCTAGCAGCTTAGCGCTTGAGGACGAACGGCACTATGGCTACACCTTC. The encoded protein is CASSLALEDERHYGYTF. The V call is TRBV7-7, the J call TRBJ1-2; no firm D call. The CDR3 has 17 residues. Germline V gene sequence: CDR1 SSHAT, CDR2 FNYEAQ (reference sequence).